This T cell receptor (beta chain) originates from a study of beta chain features in type 1 diabetes. The study, taken as a whole, reports: The similarity of naive, central memory and Treg TCRB repertoires appeared greater among patients than among healthy donors. Type 1 diabetes patients showed a moderate but significant shortening of TCRB CDR3s in all four CD4+ subsets. Shorter templates may be favored by PCR, equally so in patients and controls.

Purity above 95% was achieved in all sorted populations. Reverse transcription of all isolated RNA meant that expressed TCRB transcripts were sequenced. Assay: immunoSEQ multiplex PCR; the TCRdb copy retains only in-frame clones and omits some. The table includes 200,000 to 300,000 clones, 68% detected once. In the case of this clone: The antigen remains unidentified.

The clonotype comes from a young man in good health. The specimen was naive CD4+ T cells from blood.

The CDR3 region has the DNA TGTGCCAGCAGCTATTGGAGAGGGGCCGGGGAGCTGTTTTTT. Translation: CASSYWRGAGELFF. V and J are TRBV5-6 and TRBJ2-2; possibly TRBD1 or TRBD2 for D (5 bases each). The CDR3 has 14 amino acids. The ends were cut back, 3 bases at V and 6 bases at J, with 12 bases in the middle. Germline-derived CDR1 and CDR2 are SGHDT and YYEEEE.